This is a list of T cell receptor beta chains from one sample in a study of T cell responses to AZD1222 COVID-19 vaccine. This table comes from immunoSEQ multiplex PCR, and its TCRdb copy is limited to in-frame clones, with some not included. The profile shows some 84,000 clones, roughly 89% of them singletons. Sample: peripheral blood, taken 28 days after the second AZD1222 dose. Receptors were obtained from an adult who received the AZD1222 COVID-19 vaccine. Both conserved end residues are part of each CDR3. The order of the fields is V gene, J gene, CDR3 protein.

v_call: TRBV10-3; j_call: TRBJ1-1; cdr3_aa: CAIRYQEGDTEAFF
v_call: TRBV3-1/TRBV3-2; j_call: TRBJ2-5; cdr3_aa: CASVGGRETQYF
v_call: TRBV19; j_call: TRBJ1-2; cdr3_aa: CASSRAPGQGFYGYTF
v_call: TRBV5-1; j_call: TRBJ1-3; cdr3_aa: CASSLDGTSLRSGNTIYF
v_call: TRBV6-6; j_call: TRBJ1-6; cdr3_aa: CASSTVESHNSPLHF
v_call: TRBV27; j_call: TRBJ1-5; cdr3_aa: CASSLQGGSNQPQHF
v_call: TRBV28; j_call: TRBJ1-3; cdr3_aa: CASSPGSSGNTIYF
v_call: TRBV6-2/TRBV6-3; j_call: TRBJ1-1; cdr3_aa: CASSRRQGLTEAFF
v_call: TRBV27; j_call: TRBJ2-7; cdr3_aa: CASSLGGYEQYF
v_call: TRBV9; j_call: TRBJ1-5; cdr3_aa: CASSGGTDSNQPQHF
v_call: TRBV6-5; j_call: TRBJ1-2; cdr3_aa: CASSYTYQGTYGYTF
v_call: TRBV7-9; j_call: TRBJ2-7; cdr3_aa: CARGCDLAGGSDSYEQYF
v_call: TRBV7-2; j_call: TRBJ1-2; cdr3_aa: CASSLGGVYGYTF
v_call: TRBV7-3; j_call: TRBJ2-1; cdr3_aa: CASSLTLDNEQFF
v_call: TRBV19; j_call: TRBJ2-5; cdr3_aa: CASSIGVGGPTQETQYF
v_call: TRBV6-5; j_call: TRBJ1-3; cdr3_aa: CASSLTGAGNTIYF
v_call: TRBV18; j_call: TRBJ1-1; cdr3_aa: CASSPPGTRRRTEAFF
v_call: TRBV6-5; j_call: TRBJ1-1; cdr3_aa: CASIPNRGGTEAFF
v_call: TRBV5-1; j_call: TRBJ2-7; cdr3_aa: CASSWGQGGYEQYF
v_call: TRBV3-1/TRBV3-2; j_call: TRBJ2-7; cdr3_aa: CASSFGAVFEQYF
v_call: TRBV7-3; j_call: TRBJ1-1; cdr3_aa: CASSYRTAEAFF
v_call: TRBV10-3; j_call: TRBJ2-7; cdr3_aa: CATQRGADSGEQYF
v_call: TRBV5-8; j_call: TRBJ1-2; cdr3_aa: CASSFLRGQGSYGYTF
v_call: TRBV5-5; j_call: TRBJ2-7; cdr3_aa: CASSFLDRAYEQYF
v_call: TRBV13; j_call: TRBJ1-1; cdr3_aa: CASSLGRRNTEAFF
v_call: TRBV28; j_call: TRBJ2-4; cdr3_aa: CASSLWGAEVFGKNIQYF
v_call: TRBV7-2; j_call: TRBJ2-7; cdr3_aa: CASMGGPGVSSYEQYF
v_call: TRBV2; j_call: TRBJ2-7; cdr3_aa: CASSEGSGGYEQYF
v_call: TRBV15; j_call: TRBJ1-2; cdr3_aa: CATSRTPTAYLYGYTF
v_call: TRBV18; j_call: TRBJ2-2; cdr3_aa: CASSPRLAANTGELFF
v_call: TRBV2; j_call: TRBJ1-1; cdr3_aa: CASSETGVPPTEAFF
v_call: TRBV7-6; j_call: TRBJ1-4; cdr3_aa: CASSLGQGGEKLFF
v_call: TRBV10-3; j_call: TRBJ1-2; cdr3_aa: CAMASANYGYTF
v_call: TRBV25-1; j_call: TRBJ1-1; cdr3_aa: CASSFGRPGMYTEAFF
v_call: TRBV7-9; j_call: TRBJ1-2; cdr3_aa: CASSLAGSPYGYTF
v_call: TRBV11-3; j_call: TRBJ2-3; cdr3_aa: CASSLEGITDRTQYF
v_call: TRBV19; j_call: TRBJ2-5; cdr3_aa: CASRLTAAGGNQETQYF
v_call: TRBV28; j_call: TRBJ2-1; cdr3_aa: CASTLGGVGEQFF
v_call: TRBV7-3; j_call: TRBJ1-2; cdr3_aa: CASSPGQGTGGYTF
v_call: TRBV14; j_call: TRBJ1-6; cdr3_aa: CASSLRSGSSYNSPLHF
v_call: TRBV12-3/TRBV12-4; j_call: TRBJ1-4; cdr3_aa: CASSLASREKLFF
v_call: TRBV11-2; j_call: TRBJ2-7; cdr3_aa: CASSLGSGGDYEQYF
v_call: TRBV2; j_call: TRBJ2-2; cdr3_aa: CASSGTGGNTGELFF
v_call: TRBV9; j_call: TRBJ2-5; cdr3_aa: CASSAFGGWQETQYF
v_call: TRBV6-1; j_call: TRBJ1-1; cdr3_aa: CASSDGGTEAFF
v_call: TRBV7-2; j_call: TRBJ1-3; cdr3_aa: CATGQVSGNTIYF
v_call: TRBV7-9; j_call: TRBJ1-4; cdr3_aa: CASSLSGDFEKLFF
v_call: TRBV18; j_call: TRBJ2-3; cdr3_aa: CASSPPNRASTDTQYF
v_call: TRBV24-1; j_call: TRBJ2-3; cdr3_aa: CATSDLGQGRDTQYF
v_call: TRBV7-9; j_call: TRBJ1-5; cdr3_aa: CASSRGTDSNQPQHF
v_call: TRBV7-9; j_call: TRBJ2-3; cdr3_aa: CASSPQGALDTQYF
v_call: TRBV5-5; j_call: TRBJ2-7; cdr3_aa: CASSKGQVREQYF
v_call: TRBV7-9; j_call: TRBJ2-6; cdr3_aa: CASSLGGRHPSGANVLTF
v_call: TRBV15; j_call: TRBJ2-7; cdr3_aa: CATSKWRDSSYEQYF
v_call: TRBV30; j_call: TRBJ1-4; cdr3_aa: CAWRGYANEKLFF